The clone carrying this T cell receptor (beta chain) was counted only a few times. Its antigen is as yet unknown. This CDR3 is built from 15 residues. Trimming took off 10 bases at V and 3 bases at J, with 22 bases between the two ends. Per germline, CDR1 ENHRY and CDR2 SYGVKD. This sample is part of a study of T cell responses to AZD1222 COVID-19 vaccine. Findings of the study overall: Spike was spanned by vaccine-associated CD4 TCRs, with dominance at 160-218 and 743-854. The donors showed a predominance of white British ancestry and of females, with possible underestimation of clonal diversity.

Clones were read by immunoSEQ multiplex PCR, and TCRdb kept only the in-frame ones, dropping some. The sample has approximately 150,000 clones, about 92% seen once. V and J are TRBV10-3 and TRBJ2-7; no definite D call. This specimen was peripheral blood, taken on day 0 of MenACWY control vaccination. The sequence was obtained from an adult in good health. The CDR3 DNA reads TGTGCCAGAGGAAAACAGCGAAACCACGACTACGAGCAGTACTTC. Its translation is CARGKQRNHDYEQYF.